Listed below are T cell receptor beta chains from one sample, sequenced in a study of blood T cell repertoires in COVID-19. Profiling relied on immunoSEQ multiplex PCR, and the TCRdb table lists in-frame clones only, not all of them. The data show approximately 100,000 clones, with about 91% seen just once and 17% held by the top ten. The sequenced sample consisted of peripheral blood. These TCRs come from a man aged 45 to 65 with acute or convalescent COVID-19. The CDR3 runs from the conserved cysteine through the conserved F or W. A D gene is named only where the DNA matches it firmly. Size is omitted from some rows. Given values are once, few, many or a class for expanded clones.

j_gene | abundance | d_gene | v_gene | CDR3aa | CDR3nt
TRBJ1-4 | . | . | TRBV24-1 | CATRGAANEKLFF | TGTGCCACCAGGGGGGCGGCTAATGAAAAACTGTTTTTT
TRBJ1-2 | . | . | TRBV7-9 | CASSLGQGYGYTF | TGTGCCAGCAGCTTAGGGCAGGGATATGGCTACACCTTC
TRBJ2-2 | . | TRBD2 | TRBV3-1/TRBV3-2 | CASSQPGLAGGNTGELFF | TGTGCCAGCAGCCAGCCGGGACTAGCGGGGGGGAACACCGGGGAGCTGTTTTTT
TRBJ2-3 | . | TRBD2 | TRBV4-2 | CASSQAGLAGGNTDTQYF | TGTGCCAGCAGCCAAGCCGGACTAGCGGGGGGGAACACAGATACGCAGTATTTT
TRBJ1-5 | . | . | TRBV12-5 | CASGLVLPFSSNQPQHF | TGTGCTAGTGGTTTGGTACTCCCCTTCTCGAGTAATCAGCCCCAGCATTTT
TRBJ2-5 | few | . | TRBV7-9 | CASSPGNSLLQETQYF | TGTGCCAGCAGCCCAGGGAATTCCTTACTTCAAGAGACCCAGTACTTC
TRBJ2-7 | . | . | TRBV9 | CASSVGVRQGSHEQYF | TGTGCCAGCAGCGTAGGTGTTAGGCAGGGTTCCCACGAGCAGTACTTC
TRBJ2-7 | . | TRBD2 | TRBV11-3 | CATGLGLHEQYF | TGTGCCACGGGACTAGGCCTCCACGAGCAGTACTTC
TRBJ2-2 | once | TRBD1 | TRBV3-1/TRBV3-2 | CASSRNRGDTGELFF | TGTGCCAGCAGCCGGAACAGGGGCGACACCGGGGAGCTGTTTTTT
TRBJ1-5 | once | TRBD1 | TRBV7-2 | CASSPDRARQPQHF | TGTGCCAGCAGCCCAGACAGGGCCAGGCAGCCCCAGCATTTT
TRBJ2-3 | . | . | TRBV7-9 | CASSFRGMSDTQYF | TGTGCCAGCAGCTTTAGGGGGATGTCAGATACGCAGTATTTT
TRBJ1-5 | . | . | TRBV27 | CASSLTPRGNQPQHF | TGTGCCAGCAGTTTAACACCCCGGGGCAATCAGCCCCAGCATTTT
TRBJ1-6 | . | . | TRBV4-3 | CASSQETASSYNSPLHF | TGCGCCAGCAGCCAAGAGACAGCGAGCTCCTATAATTCACCCCTCCACTTT
TRBJ1-1 | . | . | TRBV29-1 | CSVESGANTEAFF | TGCAGCGTTGAATCAGGGGCGAACACTGAAGCTTTCTTT
TRBJ1-5 | . | . | TRBV7-2 | CASSLGQTSNQPQHF | TGTGCCAGCAGCTTAGGACAGACTAGCAATCAGCCCCAGCATTTT
TRBJ1-1 | . | . | TRBV5-1 | CASSELQAMNTEAFF | TGCGCCAGCAGCGAACTACAGGCTATGAACACTGAAGCTTTCTTT
TRBJ1-2 | . | . | TRBV4-3 | CASSRLDTIGYGYTF | TGCGCCAGCAGCCGACTAGACACCATCGGGTATGGCTACACCTTC
TRBJ2-1 | once | . | TRBV4-1 | CASTPGTRINNEQFF | TGCGCCAGCACCCCGGGGACTCGAATCAACAATGAGCAGTTCTTC
TRBJ1-1 | once | . | TRBV7-2 | CASSLDFGRLAFF | TGTGCCAGCAGCTTAGATTTTGGCAGATTAGCTTTCTTT
TRBJ2-1 | . | . | TRBV7-2 | CASSLVTGWDEQFF | TGTGCCAGCAGCTTAGTTACGGGTTGGGATGAGCAGTTCTTC
TRBJ2-1 | . | TRBD2 | TRBV19 | CASSIVTSGGNEQFF | TGTGCCAGTAGTATAGTAACTAGCGGGGGCAATGAGCAGTTCTTC
TRBJ2-5 | . | TRBD2 | TRBV3-1/TRBV3-2 | CASSQEGGLAGVGTQYF | TGTGCCAGCAGCCAAGAGGGTGGGCTAGCGGGCGTCGGGACCCAGTACTTC